This T cell receptor beta chain was retrieved from a study of cytomegalovirus exposure and HLA in healthy donors. Points from the study as a whole: Per a later analysis, about 17,000 TCR beta sequences showed association with HLA alleles at 0.05 false discovery rate.

The PCR employed 60 Vbeta primers together with 13 Jbeta primers. Sequencing was performed with immunoSEQ multiplex PCR; in TCRdb, only in-frame clones are kept and a portion is missing. The sample records fewer than 110,000 clones, around 77% being singletons. Losses at the gene ends were 4 bases for V and 0 bases for J; bases not matched to a gene: 9. CDR1 is SGDLS, CDR2 YYNGEE, per germline. The CDR3 runs 17 residues. Turning to this clone: Its target is not known. Other DNA sequences in the sample encode the same CDR3.

Sequenced input: PBMCs. The sequence derives from a male donor in good health and CMV-seronegative. The rearrangement joins TRBV9 to TRBJ2-2; 7 nucleotides match TRBD2. In DNA, the CDR3 is TGTGCCAGCAGCCCCCTGGCGACTAGCACGAACACCGGGGAGCTGTTTTTT. Protein sequence: CASSPLATSTNTGELFF.